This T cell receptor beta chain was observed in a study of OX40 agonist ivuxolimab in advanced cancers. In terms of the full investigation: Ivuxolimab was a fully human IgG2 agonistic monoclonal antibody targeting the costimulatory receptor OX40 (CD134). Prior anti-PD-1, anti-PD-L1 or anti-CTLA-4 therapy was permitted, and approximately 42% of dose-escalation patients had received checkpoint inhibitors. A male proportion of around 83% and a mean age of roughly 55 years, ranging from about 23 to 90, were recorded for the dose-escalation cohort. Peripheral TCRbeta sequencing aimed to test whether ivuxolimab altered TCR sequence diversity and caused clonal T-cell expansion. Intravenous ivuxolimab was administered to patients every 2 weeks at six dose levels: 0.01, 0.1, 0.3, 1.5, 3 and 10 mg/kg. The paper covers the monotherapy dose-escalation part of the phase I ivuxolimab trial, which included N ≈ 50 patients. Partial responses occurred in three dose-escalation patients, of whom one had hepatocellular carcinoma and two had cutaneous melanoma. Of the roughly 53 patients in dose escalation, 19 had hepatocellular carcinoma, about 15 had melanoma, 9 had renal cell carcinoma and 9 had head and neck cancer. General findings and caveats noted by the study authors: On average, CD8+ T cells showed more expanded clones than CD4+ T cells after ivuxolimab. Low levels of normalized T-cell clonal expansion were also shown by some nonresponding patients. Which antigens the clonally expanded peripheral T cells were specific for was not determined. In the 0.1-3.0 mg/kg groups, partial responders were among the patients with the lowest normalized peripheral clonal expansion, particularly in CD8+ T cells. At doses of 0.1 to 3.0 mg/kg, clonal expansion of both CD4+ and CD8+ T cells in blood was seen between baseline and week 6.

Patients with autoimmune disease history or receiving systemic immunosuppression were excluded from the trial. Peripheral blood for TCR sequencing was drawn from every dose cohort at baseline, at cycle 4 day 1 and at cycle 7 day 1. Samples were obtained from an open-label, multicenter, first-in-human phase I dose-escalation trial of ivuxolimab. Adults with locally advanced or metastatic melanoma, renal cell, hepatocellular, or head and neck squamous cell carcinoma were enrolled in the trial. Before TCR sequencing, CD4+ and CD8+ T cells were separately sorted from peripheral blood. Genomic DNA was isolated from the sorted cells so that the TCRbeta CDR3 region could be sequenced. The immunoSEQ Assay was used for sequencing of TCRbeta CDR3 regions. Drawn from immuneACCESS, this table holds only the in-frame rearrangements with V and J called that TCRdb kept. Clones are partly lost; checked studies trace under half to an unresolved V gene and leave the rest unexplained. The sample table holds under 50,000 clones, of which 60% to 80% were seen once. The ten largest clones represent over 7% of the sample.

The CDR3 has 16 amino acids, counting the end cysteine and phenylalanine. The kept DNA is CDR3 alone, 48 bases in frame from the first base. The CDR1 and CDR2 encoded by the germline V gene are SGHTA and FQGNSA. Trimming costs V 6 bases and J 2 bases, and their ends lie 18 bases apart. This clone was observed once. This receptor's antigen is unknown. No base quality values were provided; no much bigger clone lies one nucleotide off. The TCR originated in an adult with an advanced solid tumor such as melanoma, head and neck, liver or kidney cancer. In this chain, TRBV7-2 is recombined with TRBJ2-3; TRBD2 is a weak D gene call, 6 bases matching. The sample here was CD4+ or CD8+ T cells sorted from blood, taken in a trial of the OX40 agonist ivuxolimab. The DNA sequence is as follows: TGTGCCAGCAGGGCCCCTAGCGCTTCCTCCACAGATACGCAGTATTTT. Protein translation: CASRAPSASSTDTQYF.